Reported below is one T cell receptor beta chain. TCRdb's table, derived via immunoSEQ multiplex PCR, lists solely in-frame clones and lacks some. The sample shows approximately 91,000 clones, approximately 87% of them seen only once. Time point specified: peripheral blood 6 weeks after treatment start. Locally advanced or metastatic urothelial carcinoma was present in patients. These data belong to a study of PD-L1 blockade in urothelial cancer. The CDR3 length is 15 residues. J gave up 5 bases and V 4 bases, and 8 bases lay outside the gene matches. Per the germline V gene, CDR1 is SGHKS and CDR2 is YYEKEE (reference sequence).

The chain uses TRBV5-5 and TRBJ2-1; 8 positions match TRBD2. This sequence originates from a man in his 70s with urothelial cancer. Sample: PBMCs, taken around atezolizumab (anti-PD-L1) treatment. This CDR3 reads CASSPGAGGHNEQFF. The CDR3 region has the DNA TGTGCCAGCAGCCCCGGGGCGGGAGGCCACAATGAGCAGTTCTTC.